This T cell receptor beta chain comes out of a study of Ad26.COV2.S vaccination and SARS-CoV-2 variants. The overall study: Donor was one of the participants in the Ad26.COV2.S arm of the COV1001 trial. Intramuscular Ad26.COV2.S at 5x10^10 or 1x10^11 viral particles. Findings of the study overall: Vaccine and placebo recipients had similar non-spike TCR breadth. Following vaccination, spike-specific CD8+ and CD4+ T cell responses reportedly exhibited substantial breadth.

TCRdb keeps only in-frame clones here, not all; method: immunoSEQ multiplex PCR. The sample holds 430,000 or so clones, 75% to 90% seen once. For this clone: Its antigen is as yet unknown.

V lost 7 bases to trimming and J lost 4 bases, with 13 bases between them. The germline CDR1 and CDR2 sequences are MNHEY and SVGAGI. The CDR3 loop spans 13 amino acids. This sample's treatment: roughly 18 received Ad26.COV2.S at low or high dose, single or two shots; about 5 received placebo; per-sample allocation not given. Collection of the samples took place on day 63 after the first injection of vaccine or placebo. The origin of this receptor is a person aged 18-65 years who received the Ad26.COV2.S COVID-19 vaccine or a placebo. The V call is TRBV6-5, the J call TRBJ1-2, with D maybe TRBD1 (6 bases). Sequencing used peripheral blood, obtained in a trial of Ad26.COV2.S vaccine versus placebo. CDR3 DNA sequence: TGTGCCAGCAAAAGGGAGGGGGTCTATGGCTACACCTTC. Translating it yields CASKREGVYGYTF.